Below, 10 T cell receptor beta chains from the same sample are listed, as sequenced in a study of CD8+ T cells in alopecia areata listed by TCRdb under 2018. Library creation used the immunoSEQ multiplex PCR assay. To provide template for TCR sequencing, every sample had RNA extracted and reverse transcribed into cDNA. TCRdb's version of the immuneACCESS table is confined to in-frame rearrangements and falls short of the full clone set. An unresolved V gene accounts for under half of the shortfall where checked; the remainder is of unknown origin. Recorded for this sample are over 150,000 clones; about 56% of them occurred a single time. The top ten hold approximately 4.9% of the sample. Sequencing used CD8+ T cells sorted from blood. Receptors originate from a human donor in good health.

The CDR3 is CASSNGEANYGYTF. The CDR3 nucleotides are TGTGCCAGCAGTAACGGGGAAGCTAACTATGGCTACACCTTC. The rearrangement joins TRBV7-9 to TRBJ1-2; D remains ambiguous. CDR1 and CDR2 from the germline V gene are SEHNR and FQNEAQ (reference sequence). The CDR3 extends over 14 amino acids. Deletions cut 6 bases from V and 0 bases from J, with 11 bases between.

The J gene is TRBJ2-5, the V gene TRBV7-9; D is ambiguous. CDR3 length: 14 amino acids. V was shortened by 5 bases and J by 1 base, with 11 bases between the two germline ends. CDR1 and CDR2 (germline): SEHNR, FQNEAQ (reference sequence). The CDR3 region has the DNA TGTGCCAGCAGCCCCTCTCAGGCCCAAGAGACCCAGTACTTC. Its protein is CASSPSQAQETQYF. Using reference TRBV7-9 and TRBJ2-5 for the parts outside the CDR3, the full variable domain is DTGVSQNPRHKITKRGQNVTFRCDPISEHNRLYWYRQTLGQGPEFLTYFQNEAQLEKSRLLSDRFSAERPKGSFSTLEIQRTEQGDSAMYLCASSPSQAQETQYFGPGTRLLVL.

This chain connects TRBV7-2 to TRBJ1-2, with a weak D call TRBD1 (6 bases). Germline CDR1 SGHTA, CDR2 FQGNSA. The V gene lost 6 bases and the J gene lost 4 bases, with 15 bases spanning the gap. This CDR3 spans 14 amino acids. The CDR3 region is CASSRGQGTYGYTF. The DNA for the CDR3 is TGTGCCAGCAGTCGGGGGCAGGGGACCTATGGCTACACCTTC.

The chain joins TRBV4-1 to TRBJ1-2, with 10 bases lining up with TRBD1. The CDR3 spans 18 residues. J lost 3 bases, V lost 3 bases, and 13 bases had no gene match. CDR1 is MGHRA and CDR2 is YSYEKL in the germline V gene. This chain's CDR3 is CASSHSRRDRGQYYGYTF. CDR3 DNA: TGCGCCAGCAGCCACTCTCGCCGGGACAGGGGCCAATACTATGGCTACACCTTC.

The table lists this clone with a few counts. V usage is TRBV29-1 and J usage is TRBJ1-1, with a possible D match to TRBD1 (5 bases). The CDR3 sequence is 13 residues long. Deletions cut 7 bases from V and 1 base from J, with 13 bases between. The germline V gene encodes CDR1 SQVTM and CDR2 ANQGSEA. The CDR3 nucleotides are TGCAGCGCCATCCAGGGCGAGAACACTGAAGCTTTCTTT. Translation: CSAIQGENTEAFF.

The V and J genes are TRBV4-1 and TRBJ2-7; D possibly matches TRBD1 or TRBD2 (5 bases each). V gave up 1 base and J gave up 3 bases, with 19 bases separating them. The CDR3 has 17 residues. From germline, CDR1 is MGHRA and CDR2 YSYEKL. The CDR3 protein is CASSQGGDRDADYEQYF. The CDR3 coding sequence is TGCGCCAGCAGCCAAGGGGGAGACCGGGACGCGGACTACGAGCAGTACTTC.

This clone has only a few counts. The genes are TRBV29-1 and TRBJ1-1, with D tentatively TRBD1 (6 bases). The length of the CDR3 is 12 residues. V lost 7 bases and J 5 bases, leaving 14 bases between the germline ends. Germline V gene sequence: CDR1 SQVTM, CDR2 ANQGSEA. The CDR3 bases are TGCAGCGCCCCGCAGACAGGTACTGAAGCTTTCTTT. Translated: CSAPQTGTEAFF.

The chain combines TRBV30 with TRBJ2-2; D might be TRBD2 (5 bases). Trimming shortened V by 2 bases and J by 4 bases, and 14 bases separated the two germline ends. This CDR3 comprises 15 residues. CDR1 is GTSNPN, CDR2 SVGIG, per germline (reference sequence). The CDR3 spells CAWSLTRLSTGELFF. The CDR3 DNA reads TGTGCCTGGAGTCTAACTAGATTGAGCACCGGGGAGCTGTTTTTT.

The CDR3 bases are TGTGCCAGCAGCTTAGGCCCAGATACGCAGTATTTT. Translating gives CASSLGPDTQYF. This rearrangement joins TRBV7-3 to TRBJ2-3; no firm D call. The germline gives CDR1 SGHTA, CDR2 FQGTGA. With 2 bases removed from V and 4 bases from J, the gap between germline ends came to 4 bases. The CDR3 length is 12 residues.

V gene TRBV29-1 combines with J gene TRBJ2-1; D is undetermined. CDR1 and CDR2 from the germline V gene are SQVTM and ANQGSEA. The CDR3 extends over 14 amino acids. V was pared by 1 base and J by 0 bases, with 7 bases between. The CDR3, as DNA: TGCAGCGTTGAAGCCCGCAGCTCCTACAATGAGCAGTTCTTC. Amino acids: CSVEARSSYNEQFF.